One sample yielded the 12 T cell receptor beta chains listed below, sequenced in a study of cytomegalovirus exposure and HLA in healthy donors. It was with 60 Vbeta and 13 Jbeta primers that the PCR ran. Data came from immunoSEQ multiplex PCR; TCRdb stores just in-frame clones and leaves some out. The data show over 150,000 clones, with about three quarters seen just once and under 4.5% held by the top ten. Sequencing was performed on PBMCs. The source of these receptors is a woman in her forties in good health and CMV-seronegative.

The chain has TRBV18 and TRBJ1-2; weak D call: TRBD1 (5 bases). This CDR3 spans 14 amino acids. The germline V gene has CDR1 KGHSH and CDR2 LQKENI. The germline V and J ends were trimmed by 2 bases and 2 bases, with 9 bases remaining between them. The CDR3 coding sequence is TGTGCCAGCTCACCAAGTCGACAGAACTATGGCTACACCTTC. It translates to CASSPSRQNYGYTF. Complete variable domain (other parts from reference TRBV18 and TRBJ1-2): NAGVMQNPRHLVRRRGQEARLRCSPMKGHSHVYWYRQLPEEGLKFMVYLQKENIIDESGMPKERFSAEFPKEGPSILRIQQVVRGDSAAYFCASSPSRQNYGYTFGSGTRLTVV.

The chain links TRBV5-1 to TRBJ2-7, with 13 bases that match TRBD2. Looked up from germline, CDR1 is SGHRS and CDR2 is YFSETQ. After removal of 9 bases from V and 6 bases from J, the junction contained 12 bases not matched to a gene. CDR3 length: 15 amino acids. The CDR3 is CATHPGLAGAFEQYF. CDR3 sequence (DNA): TGCGCCACCCACCCTGGACTAGCGGGAGCTTTCGAGCAGTACTTC. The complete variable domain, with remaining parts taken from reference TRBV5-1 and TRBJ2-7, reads KAGVTQTPRYLIKTRGQQVTLSCSPISGHRSVSWYQQTPGQGLQFLFEYFSETQRNKGNFPGRFSGRQFSNSRSEMNVSTLELGDSALYLCATHPGLAGAFEQYFGPGTRLTVT.

The CDR3 DNA follows: TGCGCCAGTAAAGGCAGGGGCTATCAGCCCCAGCATTTT. Encoded protein: CASKGRGYQPQHF. The rearrangement joins TRBV10-2 to TRBJ1-5, with TRBD1 as a possible D gene (6 bases). The V and J ends lost 9 bases and 5 bases respectively, with 14 bases between them. The CDR3 runs to 13 residues. In germline, CDR1 is WSHSY, CDR2 SAAADI.

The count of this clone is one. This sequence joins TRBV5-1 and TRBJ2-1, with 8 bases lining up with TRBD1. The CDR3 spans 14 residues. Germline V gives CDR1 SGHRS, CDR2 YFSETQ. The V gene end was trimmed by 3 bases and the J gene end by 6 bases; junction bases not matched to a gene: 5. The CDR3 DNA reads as TGCGCCAGCAGCTCGGGCACAGGGGGCAATGAGCAGTTCTTC. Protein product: CASSSGTGGNEQFF.

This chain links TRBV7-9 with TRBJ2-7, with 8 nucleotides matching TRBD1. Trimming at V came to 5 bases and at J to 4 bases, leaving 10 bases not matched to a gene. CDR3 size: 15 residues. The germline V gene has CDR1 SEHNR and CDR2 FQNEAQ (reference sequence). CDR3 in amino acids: CASSHGQGRRYEQYF. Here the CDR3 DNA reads TGTGCCAGCAGCCACGGACAGGGAAGAAGGTACGAGCAGTACTTC.

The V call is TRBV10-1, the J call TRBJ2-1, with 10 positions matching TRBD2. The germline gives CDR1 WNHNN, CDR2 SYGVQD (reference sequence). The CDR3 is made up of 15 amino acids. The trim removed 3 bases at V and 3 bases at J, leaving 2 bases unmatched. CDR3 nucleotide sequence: TGCGCCAGCAGTGAAGGACTAGCGGACTACAATGAGCAGTTCTTC. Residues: CASSEGLADYNEQFF.

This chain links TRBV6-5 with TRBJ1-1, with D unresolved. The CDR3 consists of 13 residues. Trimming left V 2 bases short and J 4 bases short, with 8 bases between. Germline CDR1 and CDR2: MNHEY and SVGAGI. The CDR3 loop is CASSYRTSTEAFF. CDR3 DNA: TGTGCCAGCAGTTACCGTACGAGCACTGAAGCTTTCTTT.

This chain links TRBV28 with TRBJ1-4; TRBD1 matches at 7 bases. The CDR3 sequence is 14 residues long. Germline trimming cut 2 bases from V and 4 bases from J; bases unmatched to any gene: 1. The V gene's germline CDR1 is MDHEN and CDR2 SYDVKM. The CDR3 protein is CASSLRGLNEKLFF. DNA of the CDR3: TGTGCCAGCAGTTTAAGGGGGCTTAATGAAAAACTGTTTTTT.

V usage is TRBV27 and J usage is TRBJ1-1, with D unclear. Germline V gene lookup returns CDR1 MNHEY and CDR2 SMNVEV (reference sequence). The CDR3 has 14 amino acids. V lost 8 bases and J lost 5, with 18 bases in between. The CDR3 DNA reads TGTGCCAGCCAATGGGTGGGAAGAGGGACTGAAGCTTTCTTT. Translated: CASQWVGRGTEAFF.

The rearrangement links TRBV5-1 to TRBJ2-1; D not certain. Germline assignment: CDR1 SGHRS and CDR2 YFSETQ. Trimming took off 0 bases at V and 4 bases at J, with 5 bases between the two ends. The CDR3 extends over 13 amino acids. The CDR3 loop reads CASSLGPYNEQFF. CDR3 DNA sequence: TGCGCCAGCAGCTTGGGTCCGTACAATGAGCAGTTCTTC.

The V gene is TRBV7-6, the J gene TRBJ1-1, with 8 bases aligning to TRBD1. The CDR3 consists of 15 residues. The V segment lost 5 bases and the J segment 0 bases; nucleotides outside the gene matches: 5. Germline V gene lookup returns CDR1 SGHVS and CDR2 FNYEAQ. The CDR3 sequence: CASSASQGVNTEAFF. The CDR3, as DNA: TGTGCCAGCAGCGCGTCACAGGGGGTGAACACTGAAGCTTTCTTT.

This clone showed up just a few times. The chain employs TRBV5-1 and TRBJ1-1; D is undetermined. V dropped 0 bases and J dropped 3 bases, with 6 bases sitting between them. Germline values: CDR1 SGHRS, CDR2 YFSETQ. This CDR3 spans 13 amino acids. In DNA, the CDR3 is TGCGCCAGCAGCTTGGCTTCGGACACTGAAGCTTTCTTT. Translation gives CASSLASDTEAFF.